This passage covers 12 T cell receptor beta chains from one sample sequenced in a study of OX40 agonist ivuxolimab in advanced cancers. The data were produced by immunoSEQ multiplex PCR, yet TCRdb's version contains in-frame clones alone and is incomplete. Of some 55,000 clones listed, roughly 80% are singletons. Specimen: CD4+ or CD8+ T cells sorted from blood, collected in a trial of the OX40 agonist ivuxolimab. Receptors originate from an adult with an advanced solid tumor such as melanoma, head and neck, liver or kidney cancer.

CDR3 protein: CSASGNTEAFF. CDR3 DNA sequence: TGCAGTGCTAGCGGGAACACTGAAGCTTTCTTT. V and J are TRBV20-1 and TRBJ1-1; D gene unclear. Germline V gene lookup returns CDR1 DFQATT and CDR2 SNEGSKA (reference sequence). V was cut by 3 bases and J by 1 base, with 3 bases left in between. CDR3 length equals 11 residues.

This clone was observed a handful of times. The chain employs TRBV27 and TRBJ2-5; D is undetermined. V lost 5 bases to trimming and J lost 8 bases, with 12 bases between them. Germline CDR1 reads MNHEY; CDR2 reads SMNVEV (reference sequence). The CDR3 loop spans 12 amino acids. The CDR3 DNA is TGTGCCAGCAGTGGACCCGGGTCTACCCAGTACTTC. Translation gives CASSGPGSTQYF.

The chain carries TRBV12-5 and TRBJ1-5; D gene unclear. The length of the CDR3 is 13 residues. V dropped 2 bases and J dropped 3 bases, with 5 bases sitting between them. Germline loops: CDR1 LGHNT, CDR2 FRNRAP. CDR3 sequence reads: CASGLSLNQPQHF. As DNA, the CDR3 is TGTGCTAGTGGTTTGAGCCTCAATCAGCCCCAGCATTTT. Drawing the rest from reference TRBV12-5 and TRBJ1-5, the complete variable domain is DARVTQTPRHKVTEMGQEVTMRCQPILGHNTVFWYRQTMMQGLELLAYFRNRAPLDDSGMPKDRFSAEMPDATLATLKIQPSEPRDSAVYFCASGLSLNQPQHFGDGTRLSIL.

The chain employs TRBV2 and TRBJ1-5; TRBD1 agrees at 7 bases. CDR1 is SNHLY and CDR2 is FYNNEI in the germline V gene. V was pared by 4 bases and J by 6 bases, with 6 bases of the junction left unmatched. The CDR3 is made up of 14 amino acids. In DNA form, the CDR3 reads TGTGCCAGCAGTGGACAGGGCAGGGGTCAGCCCCAGCATTTT. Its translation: CASSGQGRGQPQHF.

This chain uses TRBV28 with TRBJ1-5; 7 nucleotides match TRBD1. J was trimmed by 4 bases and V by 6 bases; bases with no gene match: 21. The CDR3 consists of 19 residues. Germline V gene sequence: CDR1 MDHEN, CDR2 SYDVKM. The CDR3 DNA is TGTGCCAGCAGACCAGCTTACAGGGGACTGGGGATTAGAAATCAGCCCCAGCATTTT. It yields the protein CASRPAYRGLGIRNQPQHF.

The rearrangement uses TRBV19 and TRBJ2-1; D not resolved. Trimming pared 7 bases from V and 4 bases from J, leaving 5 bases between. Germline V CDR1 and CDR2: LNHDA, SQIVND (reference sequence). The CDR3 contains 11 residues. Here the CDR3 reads CASNQYNEQFF. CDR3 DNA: TGTGCCAGTAACCAGTACAATGAGCAGTTCTTC.

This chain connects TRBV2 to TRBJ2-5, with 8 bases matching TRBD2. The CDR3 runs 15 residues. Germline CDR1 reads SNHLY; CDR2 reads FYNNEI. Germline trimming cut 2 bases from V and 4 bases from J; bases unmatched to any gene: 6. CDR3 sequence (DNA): TGTGCCAGCAGTGAAAGAGCGGGAGTATTAGAGACCCAGTACTTC. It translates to CASSERAGVLETQYF.

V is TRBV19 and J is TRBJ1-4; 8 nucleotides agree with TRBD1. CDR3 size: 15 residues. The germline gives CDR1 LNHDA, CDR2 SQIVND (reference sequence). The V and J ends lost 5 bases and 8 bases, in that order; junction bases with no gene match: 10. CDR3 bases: TGTGCCAGTAGTCCCTCCGGGACAGGTGGGGAAAAACTGTTTTTT. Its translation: CASSPSGTGGEKLFF.

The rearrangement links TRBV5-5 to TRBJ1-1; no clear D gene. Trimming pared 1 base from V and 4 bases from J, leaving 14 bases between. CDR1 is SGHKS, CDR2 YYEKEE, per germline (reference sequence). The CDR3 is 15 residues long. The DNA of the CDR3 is TGTGCCAGCAGCTTGTTTTGGAGGAGTGGCACTGAAGCTTTCTTT. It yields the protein CASSLFWRSGTEAFF.

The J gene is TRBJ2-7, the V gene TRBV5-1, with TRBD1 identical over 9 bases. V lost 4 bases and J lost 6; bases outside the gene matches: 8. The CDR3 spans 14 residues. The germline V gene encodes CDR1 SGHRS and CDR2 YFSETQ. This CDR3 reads CASSKQGALGEQYF. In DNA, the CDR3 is TGCGCCAGCAGCAAACAGGGGGCGCTCGGCGAGCAGTACTTC.

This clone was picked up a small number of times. The CDR3: CASRNRDKAFF. CDR3 bases: TGTGCCAGTCGGAACCGGGACAAAGCTTTCTTT. The chain combines TRBV19 with TRBJ1-1, with D perhaps matching TRBD1 (6 bases). The CDR3 sequence is 11 residues long. Germline CDR1 is LNHDA and CDR2 is SQIVND (reference sequence). V dropped 8 bases and J dropped 9 bases, with 13 bases sitting between them.

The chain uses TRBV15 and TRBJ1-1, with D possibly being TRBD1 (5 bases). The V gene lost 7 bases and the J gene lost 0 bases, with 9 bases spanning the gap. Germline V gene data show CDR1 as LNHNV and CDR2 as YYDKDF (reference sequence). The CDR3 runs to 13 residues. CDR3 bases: TGTGCCACCAATCGGGGGTTGAACACTGAAGCTTTCTTT. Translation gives CATNRGLNTEAFF.